These T cell receptor beta chains were read from a single sample in a study of blood T cell repertoires in COVID-19. The repertoire was sequenced with immunoSEQ multiplex PCR; TCRdb's copy has only in-frame clones and lacks some. The data hold about 290,000 clones, with roughly 90% observed a single time. The specimen sequenced was PBMCs or T cells enriched from blood (not recorded which). These receptor sequences come from a woman between 40 and 55 years old who had recovered from COVID-19. Each CDR3 is given with its conserved first and last residue. The D gene is left open where the match is weak. Rows give clone size only sometimes, using once, few, many, or a class for an expanded clone.

D,size,V,J,CDR3,DNA
-,-,TRBV5-1,TRBJ2-1,CASKEGRNEQFF,TGCGCCAGCAAAGAGGGTCGGAATGAGCAGTTCTTC
-,-,TRBV24-1,TRBJ2-7,CATTPGFLSYEQYF,TGTGCCACCACCCCGGGGTTCCTCTCCTACGAGCAGTACTTC
TRBD1,-,TRBV4-1,TRBJ2-7,CASSQADRDAYEQYF,TGCGCCAGCAGCCAAGCAGACAGGGACGCCTACGAGCAGTACTTC
TRBD2,-,TRBV11-2,TRBJ2-7,CASSPGRVFQDEQYF,TGTGCCAGCAGCCCTGGGAGGGTGTTCCAGGACGAGCAGTACTTC
-,-,TRBV7-8,TRBJ1-3,CASSLSAGATGNTIYF,TGTGCCAGCAGCTTATCGGCAGGGGCCACTGGAAACACCATATATTTT
TRBD1,few,TRBV7-3,TRBJ2-2,CASSRQGSNTGELFF,TGTGCCAGCAGTCGACAGGGATCGAACACCGGGGAGCTGTTTTTT
TRBD1,-,TRBV9,TRBJ1-2,CASSAEGDRVSRGYTF,TGTGCCAGCAGCGCAGAGGGAGACAGGGTATCTCGTGGCTACACCTTC
TRBD1,-,TRBV7-6,TRBJ1-1,CASSRLDRGQDEAFF,TGTGCCAGCAGCCGATTGGACAGGGGGCAGGATGAAGCTTTCTTT
-,-,TRBV19,TRBJ1-2,CASSRPTLGANYGYTF,TGTGCCAGTAGCCGTCCCACCCTGGGCGCTAACTATGGCTACACCTTC
TRBD1,-,TRBV9,TRBJ1-2,CASRRTGGINYGYTF,TGTGCCAGCAGGAGGACAGGGGGTATCAACTATGGCTACACCTTC
-,-,TRBV30,TRBJ1-1,CACDDERSATEAFF,TGTGCCTGCGATGATGAAAGGAGTGCCACTGAAGCTTTCTTT
-,-,TRBV7-8,TRBJ1-5,CASRSDGGAGSNQPQHF,TGTGCCAGCAGGTCAGACGGGGGGGCAGGCAGCAATCAGCCCCAGCATTTT
TRBD1,-,TRBV6-5,TRBJ2-1,CASSYSPGTGGNEQFF,TGTGCCAGCAGTTACTCACCCGGGACAGGGGGCAATGAGCAGTTCTTC
TRBD1,-,TRBV29-1,TRBJ1-1,CSVGQGKATEAFF,TGCAGCGTTGGACAGGGGAAGGCCACTGAAGCTTTCTTT
-,few,TRBV5-1,TRBJ1-1,CASSHKQGNTEAFF,TGCGCCAGCAGCCATAAACAGGGTAACACTGAAGCTTTCTTT
TRBD1,-,TRBV18,TRBJ1-2,CASSPRQGQETYGYTF,TGTGCCAGCTCACCACGACAGGGACAGGAGACCTATGGCTACACCTTC
TRBD1,-,TRBV3-1/TRBV3-2,TRBJ1-5,CASSQGQSGQGLYQPQHF,TGTGCCAGCAGCCAAGGACAATCTGGACAGGGCCTCTATCAGCCCCAGCATTTT
-,-,TRBV5-1,TRBJ1-1,CASSLDSHTEAFF,TGCGCCAGCAGCCTGGACAGTCACACTGAAGCTTTCTTT
TRBD1,-,TRBV3-1/TRBV3-2,TRBJ1-1,CASSRRTGSHRAFF,TGTGCCAGCAGCCGACGGACAGGGTCTCATCGGGCTTTCTTT